This T cell receptor beta chain was retrieved from a study of T cell responses to AZD1222 COVID-19 vaccine. Whole-study results and caveats: The study found vaccine-associated CD4 TCRs spanning spike, dominant at 160-218 and 743-854. When two AZD1222 doses had been given, Spike-specific TCR breadth and depth rose. Clonal diversity may have been underestimated, and the donors were mostly white British, with more females than males. At baseline, seropositivity was found in only six or seven AZD1222 recipients.

Trimming stripped 5 bases from V and 7 bases from J, with 11 bases between. The germline V gene encodes CDR1 SGHAT and CDR2 FQNNGV. This CDR3 comprises 13 residues. Libraries were prepared by immunoSEQ multiplex PCR; TCRdb keeps only in-frame clonotypes and omits some of them. The sample includes about 120,000 clones, about 90% of them seen just once. This clone rates as medium-sized. The antigen remains unidentified. This TCR derives from an adult who received the AZD1222 COVID-19 vaccine. Source: peripheral blood, taken 28 days after the second AZD1222 dose. The V call is TRBV11-2, the J call TRBJ2-2; D is uncertain. The DNA for the CDR3 is TGTGCCAGCAGCCCTTACGATATCGGGGAGCTGTTTTTT. Its protein is CASSPYDIGELFF. Together with reference TRBV11-2 and TRBJ2-2, the CDR3 gives the full variable domain: EAGVAQSPRYKIIEKRQSVAFWCNPISGHATLYWYQQILGQGPKLLIQFQNNGVVDDSQLPKDRFSAERLKGVDSTLKIQPAKLEDSAVYLCASSPYDIGELFFGEGSRLTVL.